Listed here are 26 T cell receptor beta chains from one sample, sequenced in a study of T-cell memory formation after mild COVID-19. TCRdb reanalysed the 5' RACE reads using MiXCR and keeps one entry per CDR3 protein. The sample consists of more than 100,000 distinct CDR3 sequences, about 6% of them appearing once. The sample consisted of PBMCs or a T cell subset sorted from them (not recorded which). These receptors originate from an adult woman who had mild COVID-19 (a few samples of this study predate the infection). Cell type and time point are not known.

This clonotype was seen ten or more times. This rearrangement joins TRBV20-1 to TRBJ1-1; the D gene is possibly TRBD1 (5 bases). The CDR3 spans 13 residues. V lost 3 bases to trimming and J lost 4 bases, with 12 bases between them. Germline loops: CDR1 DFQATT, CDR2 SNEGSKA (reference sequence). CDR3 amino acids: CSARVQGGTEAFF. The CDR3 DNA is TGCAGTGCTAGGGTCCAGGGTGGCACTGAAGCTTTCTTT.

This clonotype was seen repeatedly, ten times or more. J is TRBJ1-6 and V is TRBV9; a weak D match, TRBD1 (6 bases). This CDR3 contains 17 residues. Germline loops: CDR1 SGDLS, CDR2 YYNGEE. Trimming took 4 bases from V and 5 from J, leaving 19 bases between them. The CDR3 spells CASSPRSGQWNNSPLHF. The CDR3 DNA reads as TGTGCCAGCAGCCCACGTTCGGGACAATGGAATAATTCACCCCTCCACTTT.

This clonotype showed up just a few times. The rearrangement uses TRBV3-1 and TRBJ2-5; 12 bases match TRBD2. Germline CDR1 LGHDT, CDR2 YNNKEL (reference sequence). The J segment lost 7 bases and the V segment lost 1 base, leaving 7 bases of the junction unmatched. The CDR3 consists of 16 residues. The CDR3 loop reads CASSQVRLAGVGTQYF. The CDR3 DNA reads TGTGCCAGCAGCCAAGTCCGACTAGCGGGAGTAGGGACCCAGTACTTC.

The sample holds many counts of this clonotype. The J gene is TRBJ2-7, the V gene TRBV7-9, with D perhaps given as TRBD1 or TRBD2 (5 bases each). The CDR3 spans 14 residues. Germline CDR1 and CDR2: SEHNR and FQNEAQ (reference sequence). The V end lost 5 bases, the J end lost 2 bases, and 13 bases lay between the germline ends. The CDR3 loop is CASSLSGPPYEQYF. The CDR3 DNA sequence: TGTGCCAGCAGCCTTTCGGGACCACCCTACGAGCAGTACTTC.

The V and J genes are TRBV3-1 and TRBJ2-4, with 9 bases matching TRBD2. CDR3 length: 16 amino acids. Germline V gene sequence: CDR1 LGHDT, CDR2 YNNKEL (reference sequence). V shed 5 bases, J shed 3 bases, and the junction held 8 bases outside the gene matches. The CDR3 DNA sequence: TGTGCCAGCAGCTCCCGTGGTAGCGGGGGCAAAAACATTCAGTACTTC. The encoded protein is CASSSRGSGGKNIQYF.

V usage is TRBV29-1 and J usage is TRBJ1-1; D call uncertain. The CDR3 covers 13 residues. CDR1 and CDR2 (germline): SQVTM, ANQGSEA. Trimming shortened V by 5 bases and J by 4 bases, and 14 bases separated the two germline ends. The CDR3 protein is CSVPQEMITEAFF. The DNA for the CDR3 is TGCAGCGTTCCGCAGGAAATGATCACTGAAGCTTTCTTT.

This clonotype was counted ten times or more. The chain uses TRBV5-1 and TRBJ1-3; weak D call: TRBD1 (6 bases). CDR3 length: 15 amino acids. From germline, CDR1 is SGHRS and CDR2 YFSETQ. Trimming pared 0 bases from V and 4 bases from J, leaving 11 bases between. The CDR3 region is CASSLAQGSGNTIYF. CDR3 nucleotide sequence: TGCGCCAGCAGCTTGGCGCAGGGGTCAGGAAACACCATATATTTT.

This clonotype was observed at least ten times. The CDR3 DNA reads TGTGCCAGCAGTTTCGGGGTCTGGGGCTACGAGCAGTACTTC. Amino acids: CASSFGVWGYEQYF. The chain combines TRBV27 with TRBJ2-7; maybe TRBD2 (5 bases). V lost 3 bases and J 3 bases, leaving 12 bases between the germline ends. This CDR3 is 14 amino acids long. The germline V gene encodes CDR1 MNHEY and CDR2 SMNVEV (reference sequence).

This clonotype was seen ten or more times. The J gene is TRBJ2-3, the V gene TRBV20-1; 7 bases fit TRBD1. Germline values: CDR1 DFQATT, CDR2 SNEGSKA (reference sequence). Germline trimming cut 3 bases from V and 1 base from J; bases unmatched to any gene: 4. The length of the CDR3 is 14 residues. The CDR3 DNA follows: TGCAGTGCTAGCCGGGACAGCGGCACAGATACGCAGTATTTT. It translates to CSASRDSGTDTQYF.

This clonotype was observed at least ten times. This rearrangement joins TRBV6-6 to TRBJ2-3; TRBD2 matches 10 bases. V was clipped by 5 bases and J by 2 bases; unmatched bases: 7. Germline V gene sequence: CDR1 MNHNY, CDR2 SVGAGI (reference sequence). The CDR3 is 16 amino acids. CDR3 sequence reads: CASSRLAGLNTDTQYF. The CDR3, as DNA: TGTGCCAGCAGTCGACTAGCGGGTCTTAACACAGATACGCAGTATTTT.

The CDR3 sequence: CASSRGGPSTDTQYF. For the CDR3, the DNA is TGTGCCAGCAGCCGCGGGGGACCTAGCACAGATACGCAGTATTTT. This chain joins TRBV7-2 and TRBJ2-3, with 7 bases aligning to TRBD2. This CDR3 contains 15 residues. The junction had 5 bases not matched to a gene; V was cut back by 5 bases and J by 0 bases. CDR1 and CDR2 (germline): SGHTA, FQGNSA.

Only a few counts were recorded for this clonotype. The rearrangement links TRBV12-3 or TRBV12-4 to TRBJ1-6; D unresolved. The CDR3 length is 15 residues. V lost 1 base and J 9 bases, leaving 13 bases between the germline ends. This CDR3 is CASSLEAGSSSPLHF. As DNA, the CDR3 is TGTGCCAGCAGTTTAGAAGCAGGTTCCAGTTCACCCCTCCACTTT.

Many counts were recorded for this clonotype. J is TRBJ2-1 and V is TRBV4-1; 7 bases are shared with TRBD1. J gave up 2 bases and V 2 bases, and 3 bases lay outside the gene matches. CDR3 length: 15 amino acids. The germline CDR1 and CDR2 sequences are MGHRA and YSYEKL. CDR3 amino acids: CASSQYRGAYNEQFF. In DNA, the CDR3 is TGCGCCAGCAGCCAATACAGGGGCGCCTACAATGAGCAGTTCTTC.

This clonotype was seen repeatedly, ten times or more. The gene calls are TRBV29-1 and TRBJ2-5; 10 nucleotides line up with TRBD2. This CDR3 region has 14 residues. Germline trimming cut 7 bases from V and 5 bases from J; bases unmatched to any gene: 10. Germline V gene sequence: CDR1 SQVTM, CDR2 ANQGSEA. CDR3 DNA sequence: TGCAGCGCTGCTAGCGGGGGACCTGGTGAGACCCAGTACTTC. As protein: CSAASGGPGETQYF.

This clonotype appeared a few times. CDR3 sequence reads: CASSLAKVSEAFF. In DNA, the CDR3 is TGTGCCAGCAGCTTAGCCAAAGTGTCTGAAGCTTTCTTT. The rearrangement links TRBV7-8 to TRBJ1-1; D gene unclear. With 0 bases removed from V and 6 bases from J, the gap between germline ends came to 8 bases. The CDR3 extends over 13 amino acids. CDR1 is SGHVS and CDR2 is FQNEAQ in the germline V gene.

The sample holds many counts of this clonotype. CDR3 residues: CATSDPGLQGADTQYF. CDR3 nucleotides: TGTGCCACCAGTGACCCGGGCCTCCAGGGCGCAGATACGCAGTATTTT. The chain has TRBV24-1 and TRBJ2-3; D is perhaps TRBD1 (5 bases). The CDR3 sequence is 16 residues long. CDR1 and CDR2 from the germline V gene are KGHDR and SFDVKD. The V end was cut by 4 bases, the J end by 4 bases, with 17 bases between.

This rearrangement joins TRBV7-9 to TRBJ2-7; perhaps TRBD2 as D (6 bases). The CDR3 runs 13 residues. The germline V gene has CDR1 SEHNR and CDR2 FQNEAQ (reference sequence). Deletions cut 5 bases from V and 6 bases from J, with 14 bases between. The chain's CDR3 is CASSPNGGIEQYF. The DNA of the CDR3 is TGTGCCAGCAGCCCGAATGGGGGGATCGAGCAGTACTTC.

In this sample, this clonotype turned up many times. The rearrangement uses TRBV20-1 and TRBJ2-3; possibly TRBD2 for D (7 bases). The CDR3 sequence is 16 residues long. The V gene lost 5 bases and the J gene lost 6 bases, with 24 bases spanning the gap. Germline CDR1 and CDR2: DFQATT and SNEGSKA (reference sequence). The CDR3: CSASPAEGGHGDTQYF. CDR3 sequence (DNA): TGCAGTGCTTCCCCCGCGGAGGGGGGGCACGGGGATACGCAGTATTTT.

The table lists this clonotype with many counts. The CDR3 protein is CASSYRTPSTDTQYF. DNA for the CDR3: TGCGCCAGCAGCTATCGGACACCTAGCACAGATACGCAGTATTTT. The chain is built from TRBV5-1 and TRBJ2-3; maybe TRBD1 (5 bases). The CDR3 is 15 amino acids. The V end lost 3 bases, the J end lost 0 bases, and 11 bases lay between the germline ends. The germline CDR1 and CDR2 sequences are SGHRS and YFSETQ.

The sample holds a few counts of this clonotype. The V call is TRBV5-6, the J call TRBJ2-3, with D tentatively TRBD1 (5 bases). The CDR3 is 16 residues long. V was trimmed by 0 bases and J by 2 bases, leaving 13 bases between them. The V gene's germline CDR1 is SGHDT and CDR2 YYEEEE. The CDR3 coding sequence is TGTGCCAGCAGCTTGGTGTGGGGCTCGAACACAGATACGCAGTATTTT. The encoded protein is CASSLVWGSNTDTQYF. The full variable domain, its missing parts supplied by reference TRBV5-6 and TRBJ2-3, is DAGVTQSPTHLIKTRGQQVTLRCSPKSGHDTVSWYQQALGQGPQFIFQYYEEEERQRGNFPDRFSGHQFPNYSSELNVNALLLGDSALYLCASSLVWGSNTDTQYFGPGTRLTVL.

This clonotype showed up many times. This rearrangement joins TRBV6-1 to TRBJ1-2; D possibly corresponds to TRBD1 (6 bases). This CDR3 spans 14 amino acids. V was pared by 10 bases and J by 2 bases, with 17 bases between. Looked up from germline, CDR1 is MNHNS and CDR2 is SASEGT. The CDR3 spells CAIGQQARNYGYTF. The CDR3 coding sequence is TGTGCCATCGGACAGCAAGCTAGGAACTATGGCTACACCTTC.

This clonotype was observed many times. This sequence joins TRBV7-9 and TRBJ2-7; D uncertain. This CDR3 is built from 13 residues. V lost 2 bases and J lost 5, with 10 bases in between. Germline-derived CDR1 and CDR2 are SEHNR and FQNEAQ (reference sequence). CDR3 loop: CASSLSTLDEQYF. Here the CDR3 DNA reads TGTGCCAGCAGCTTAAGCACCCTCGACGAGCAGTACTTC.

V usage is TRBV11-3 and J usage is TRBJ2-1, with 7 bases matching TRBD1. The ends lost 4 bases at V and 7 bases at J; junction bases unmatched: 10. This CDR3 is built from 15 residues. CDR1 and CDR2 (germline): SGHNT, YENEEA. The CDR3 DNA reads TGTGCCAGCAGCTCCGGACAGGTCGTGATTAATGAGCAGTTCTTC. It is translated as CASSSGQVVINEQFF.

This clonotype was recorded at least ten times. This chain joins TRBV5-1 and TRBJ1-5; TRBD1 matches at 7 bases. This CDR3 region has 15 residues. V shed 0 bases and J 2 bases; nucleotides not matched to a gene: 2. Germline CDR1 and CDR2: SGHRS and YFSETQ. CDR3 in amino acids: CASSLDTGGNQPQHF. The CDR3 coding sequence is TGCGCCAGCAGCTTGGATACAGGGGGCAATCAGCCCCAGCATTTT.

In its sample, this clonotype was seen many times. The genes are TRBV5-1 and TRBJ2-1; perhaps TRBD1 as D (5 bases). CDR1 is SGHRS and CDR2 is YFSETQ in the germline V gene. The length of the CDR3 is 17 residues. Trimming shortened V by 0 bases and J by 6 bases, and 19 bases separated the two germline ends. The DNA of the CDR3 is TGCGCCAGCAGCTTGGCCCCAGGGTTGGGTTCGCGCAATGAGCAGTTCTTC. It specifies CASSLAPGLGSRNEQFF.

This clonotype was seen only a few times. This chain connects TRBV6-5 to TRBJ2-2; D uncertain. From germline, CDR1 is MNHEY and CDR2 SVGAGI. V dropped 0 bases and J dropped 5 bases, with 13 bases sitting between them. The CDR3 runs 16 residues. This chain's CDR3 is CASSYSDPGWTGELFF. CDR3 sequence (DNA): TGTGCCAGCAGTTACTCTGACCCTGGATGGACCGGGGAGCTGTTTTTT.